A single sample gave rise to the 21 T cell receptor beta chains below, sequenced in a study of blood T cell repertoires in COVID-19. The assay was immunoSEQ multiplex PCR, and TCRdb's table has in-frame clones only and misses some. The table records about 350,000 clones, approximately 89% of them present only once. Material: peripheral blood. The receptors were sampled from a woman between 55 and 75 years old with COVID-19, enrolled during active disease.

The V call is TRBV9, the J call TRBJ1-1, with D possibly TRBD1 on 6 matching bases. This CDR3 has 15 amino acids. CDR1 and CDR2 from the germline V gene are SGDLS and YYNGEE. Trimming removed 4 bases at V and 10 bases at J, with 23 bases between. The CDR3 DNA sequence: TGTGCCAGCAGCTCTCGAGGACAGCTGACCCCGGGAGCTTTCTTT. Protein sequence: CASSSRGQLTPGAFF. The full variable domain, in which reference TRBV9 and TRBJ1-1 provide the parts outside the CDR3, is DSGVTQTPKHLITATGQRVTLRCSPRSGDLSVYWYQQSLDQGLQFLIQYYNGEERAKGNILERFSAQQFPDLHSELNLSSLELGDSALYFCASSSRGQLTPGAFFGQGTRLTVV.

The gene calls are TRBV2 and TRBJ2-5; no definite D call. Germline CDR1 SNHLY, CDR2 FYNNEI. The CDR3 is 14 residues long. Trimming shortened V by 5 bases and J by 5 bases, and 15 bases separated the two germline ends. CDR3 in amino acids: CASSSQDIRETQYF. In DNA form, the CDR3 reads TGTGCCAGCAGTTCACAAGACATTCGGGAGACCCAGTACTTC.

This clone was detected only once. The V call is TRBV29-1, the J call TRBJ2-7, with 9 bases aligning to TRBD1. This CDR3 spans 15 amino acids. Germline lookup yields CDR1 SQVTM and CDR2 ANQGSEA. The V and J ends lost 0 bases and 5 bases, in that order; junction bases with no gene match: 8. This CDR3 is CSVEDPGTGLNEQYF. In nucleotides, the CDR3 is TGCAGCGTTGAAGATCCTGGGACAGGGCTCAACGAGCAGTACTTC.

The rearrangement joins TRBV6-1 to TRBJ2-7; weak D call: TRBD1 (6 bases). The CDR3 has 19 residues. Per the germline V gene, CDR1 is MNHNS and CDR2 is SASEGT. Between the trimmed V and J ends, which lost 4 bases and 0 bases, there was a span of 25 bases. The CDR3 nucleotides are TGTGCCAGCAGTGCGCGAGGACAGTTCACCTTCTCAGGCTCCTACGAGCAGTACTTC. Translated: CASSARGQFTFSGSYEQYF.

The chain couples TRBV7-9 to TRBJ1-3, with 8 bases that match TRBD1. Unmatched junction bases numbered 7, after V lost 0 bases and J lost 6 bases. CDR1 is SEHNR and CDR2 is FQNEAQ in the germline V gene (reference sequence). This CDR3 is 16 amino acids long. The DNA for the CDR3 is TGTGCCAGCAGCTTAGCCCTGGCAGGGGGCTTAAACACCATATATTTT. It codes for CASSLALAGGLNTIYF.

V usage is TRBV4-1 and J usage is TRBJ2-7, with 7 bases fitting TRBD2. V trimming: 0 bases; J trimming: 3 bases; junction bases outside the gene matches: 8. Germline lookup yields CDR1 MGHRA and CDR2 YSYEKL. The CDR3 spans 16 residues. The CDR3 loop is CASSQEVGLAVYEQYF. CDR3 nucleotide sequence: TGCGCCAGCAGCCAAGAAGTTGGCCTAGCGGTCTACGAGCAGTACTTC.

The V gene is TRBV4-2, the J gene TRBJ1-3; D uncertain. Trimming took 7 bases from V and 0 from J, leaving 13 bases between them. CDR1 is LGHNA, CDR2 YNFKEQ, per germline. This CDR3 region has 15 residues. The CDR3 here is CASNLDGSSGNTIYF. Here the CDR3 DNA reads TGTGCCAGCAACCTGGACGGGAGCTCTGGAAACACCATATATTTT.

This clone occurred once. The chain combines TRBV10-3 with TRBJ2-7; D is unresolved. Deletions cut 6 bases from V and 5 bases from J, with 20 bases between. CDR3 size: 15 residues. Germline V gene lookup returns CDR1 ENHRY and CDR2 SYGVKD. This chain's CDR3 is CAIRSPGSRNNEQYF. The CDR3 DNA is TGTGCCATCAGATCTCCCGGGTCTAGGAACAACGAGCAGTACTTC.

The CDR3 loop reads CASSQDFVMGRTDTQYF. The DNA for the CDR3 is TGTGCCAGCAGCCAAGATTTCGTCATGGGGCGCACAGATACGCAGTATTTT. This chain uses TRBV3-1 (or the pseudogene TRBV3-2) with TRBJ2-3, with D perhaps TRBD1 (5 bases). Germline loops: CDR1 LGHDT, CDR2 YNNKEL (reference sequence). V gave up 0 bases and J gave up 1 base, with 14 bases separating them. This CDR3 contains 17 residues.

This chain links TRBV19 with TRBJ2-1; D gene unclear. CDR3 size: 12 residues. The germline V gene encodes CDR1 LNHDA and CDR2 SQIVND (reference sequence). The V and J ends lost 7 bases and 9 bases respectively, with 13 bases between them. The CDR3 DNA follows: TGTGCCAGTACCCAACTTCCGGGTGAGCAGTTCTTC. Protein: CASTQLPGEQFF.

The chain recombines TRBV7-3 with TRBJ1-1, with TRBD1 matching 7 bases. CDR1 SGHTA and CDR2 FQGTGA come from the germline V gene. CDR3 size: 15 residues. The trim removed 5 bases at V and 4 bases at J, leaving 10 bases unmatched. The CDR3 DNA is TGTGCCAGCAGCCCAGGGGGGACATACAGCACTGAAGCTTTCTTT. Translating it yields CASSPGGTYSTEAFF.

The chain combines TRBV12-5 with TRBJ1-1, with no clear D. Germline CDR1 LGHNT, CDR2 FRNRAP. Trimming took 1 base from V and 2 from J, leaving 8 bases between them. This CDR3 is 14 amino acids long. Written as DNA, the CDR3 is TGTGCTAGTGGTTTGGGCGGAGACAACACTGAAGCTTTCTTT. Its translation is CASGLGGDNTEAFF.

The V gene is TRBV7-9, the J gene TRBJ1-4; possibly TRBD1 for D (5 bases). The V end lost 1 base, the J end lost 5 bases, and 8 bases lay between the germline ends. CDR1 is SEHNR, CDR2 FQNEAQ, per germline (reference sequence). The CDR3 contains 14 residues. CDR3 bases: TGTGCCAGCAGCTTAGACAGGTTGAATGAAAAACTGTTTTTT. It yields the protein CASSLDRLNEKLFF.

The chain links TRBV7-3 to TRBJ2-3; tentative D call: TRBD2 (5 bases). Per the germline V gene, CDR1 is SGHTA and CDR2 is FQGTGA. V lost 2 bases and J 6 bases, leaving 15 bases between the germline ends. The CDR3 runs 15 residues. The CDR3 region has the DNA TGTGCCAGCAGCTTAGAACGGAATAGCGTGGATACGCAGTATTTT. This sequence encodes CASSLERNSVDTQYF. The full variable domain, with the rest looked up from reference TRBV7-3 and TRBJ2-3, is GAGVSQTPSNKVTEKGKYVELRCDPISGHTALYWYRQSLGQGPEFLIYFQGTGAADDSGLPNDRFFAVRPEGSVSTLKIQRTERGDSAVYLCASSLERNSVDTQYFGPGTRLTVL.

This clone came up once. The rearrangement uses TRBV11-1 and TRBJ2-1, with unresolved D. The ends were cut back, 5 bases at V and 0 bases at J, with 11 bases in the middle. Looked up from germline, CDR1 is SGHAT and CDR2 is FQDESV (reference sequence). The CDR3 loop spans 15 amino acids. The CDR3 region has the DNA TGTGCCAGCAGCGACAAGTTACTCTCCTACAATGAGCAGTTCTTC. This gives the protein CASSDKLLSYNEQFF.

The chain carries TRBV5-1 and TRBJ1-4, with unresolved D. From germline, CDR1 is SGHRS and CDR2 YFSETQ. This CDR3 contains 16 residues. Trimming shortened V by 0 bases and J by 8 bases, and 17 bases separated the two germline ends. CDR3: CASSLELMGGFEKLFF. DNA of the CDR3: TGCGCCAGCAGCTTGGAATTGATGGGAGGGTTCGAAAAACTGTTTTTT.

This chain joins TRBV10-1 and TRBJ2-3, with D possibly matching TRBD2 (5 bases). The CDR3 covers 13 residues. The ends were cut back, 4 bases at V and 6 bases at J, with 11 bases in the middle. Germline values: CDR1 WNHNN, CDR2 SYGVQD (reference sequence). In nucleotides, the CDR3 is TGCGCCAGCAGTGGGATTGCGGGCGATACGCAGTATTTT. Its protein is CASSGIAGDTQYF.

The chain links TRBV3-1 (or the pseudogene TRBV3-2) to TRBJ1-1; maybe TRBD1 (6 bases). Trimming took 4 bases from V and 4 from J, leaving 13 bases between them. The CDR3 totals 14 residues. CDR1 and CDR2 from the germline V gene are LGHDT and YNNKEL (reference sequence). The CDR3 DNA reads as TGTGCCAGCAGCCTACGACGAGGGGGCACTGAAGCTTTCTTT. Encoded protein: CASSLRRGGTEAFF.

CDR3 protein: CASTKAGTGGSNQPQHF. For the CDR3, the DNA is TGTGCCAGCACCAAGGCCGGGACAGGGGGCAGCAATCAGCCCCAGCATTTT. This chain connects TRBV2 to TRBJ1-5, with TRBD1 identical over 12 bases. V dropped 7 bases and J dropped 1; count of bases not matched to a gene: 8. Germline values: CDR1 SNHLY, CDR2 FYNNEI. This CDR3 is built from 17 residues.

The chain joins TRBV7-9 to TRBJ1-4, with D maybe TRBD1 (6 bases). Germline V gene data show CDR1 as SEHNR and CDR2 as FQNEAQ (reference sequence). The CDR3 loop spans 14 amino acids. Trimming took 3 bases from V and 7 from J, leaving 12 bases between them. The DNA of the CDR3 is TGTGCCAGCAGCTTGGGGGCTCATGGTGAAAAACTGTTTTTT. This gives the protein CASSLGAHGEKLFF.

This chain links TRBV10-1 with TRBJ1-2; 10 positions agree with TRBD1. In germline, CDR1 is WNHNN, CDR2 SYGVQD (reference sequence). V shed 5 bases and J 8 bases; nucleotides not matched to a gene: 11. CDR3 length equals 15 residues. CDR3 coding DNA: TGCGCCAGCAGTTCCGGGACAGGGGATTTGTGGGGCTACACCTTC. Protein product: CASSSGTGDLWGYTF.